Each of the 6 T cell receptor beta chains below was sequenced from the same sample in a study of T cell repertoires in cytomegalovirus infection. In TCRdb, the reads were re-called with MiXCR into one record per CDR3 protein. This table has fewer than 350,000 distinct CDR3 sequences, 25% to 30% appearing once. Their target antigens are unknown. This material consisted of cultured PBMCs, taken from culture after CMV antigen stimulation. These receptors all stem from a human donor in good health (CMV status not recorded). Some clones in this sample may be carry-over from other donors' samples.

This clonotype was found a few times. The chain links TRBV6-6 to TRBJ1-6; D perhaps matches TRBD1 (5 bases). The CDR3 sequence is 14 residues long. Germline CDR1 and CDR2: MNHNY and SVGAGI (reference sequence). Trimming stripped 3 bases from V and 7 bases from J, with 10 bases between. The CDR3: CASSYYRDNSPLHF. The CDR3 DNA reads TGTGCCAGCAGTTATTATAGGGACAATTCACCCCTCCACTTT.

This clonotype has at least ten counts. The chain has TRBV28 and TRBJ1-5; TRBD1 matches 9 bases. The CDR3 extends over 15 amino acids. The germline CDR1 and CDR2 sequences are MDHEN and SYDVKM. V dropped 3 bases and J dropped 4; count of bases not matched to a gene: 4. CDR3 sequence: CASSFPDRGNQPQHF. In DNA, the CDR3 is TGTGCCAGCAGTTTCCCGGACAGGGGAAATCAGCCCCAGCATTTT. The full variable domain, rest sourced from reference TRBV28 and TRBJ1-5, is DVKVTQSSRYLVKRTGEKVFLECVQDMDHENMFWYRQDPGLGLRLIYFSYDVKMKEKGDIPEGYSVSREKKERFSLILESASTNQTSMYLCASSFPDRGNQPQHFGDGTRLSIL.

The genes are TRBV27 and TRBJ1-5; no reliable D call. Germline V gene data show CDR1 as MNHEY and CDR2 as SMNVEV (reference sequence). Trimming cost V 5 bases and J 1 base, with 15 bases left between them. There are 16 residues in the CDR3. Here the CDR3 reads CASSPEATPSNQPQHF. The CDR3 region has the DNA TGTGCCAGCAGTCCCGAAGCTACGCCGAGCAATCAGCCCCAGCATTTT.

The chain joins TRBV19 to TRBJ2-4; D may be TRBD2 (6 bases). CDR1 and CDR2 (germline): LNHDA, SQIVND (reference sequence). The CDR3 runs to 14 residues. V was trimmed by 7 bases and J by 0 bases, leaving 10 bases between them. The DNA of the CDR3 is TGTGCCAGTACGCAGGGACTAGCCAAAAACATTCAGTACTTC. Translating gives CASTQGLAKNIQYF. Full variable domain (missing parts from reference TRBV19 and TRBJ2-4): DGGITQSPKYLFRKEGQNVTLSCEQNLNHDAMYWYRQDPGQGLRLIYYSQIVNDFQKGDIAEGYSVSREKKESFPLTVTSAQKNPTAFYLCASTQGLAKNIQYFGAGTRLSVL.

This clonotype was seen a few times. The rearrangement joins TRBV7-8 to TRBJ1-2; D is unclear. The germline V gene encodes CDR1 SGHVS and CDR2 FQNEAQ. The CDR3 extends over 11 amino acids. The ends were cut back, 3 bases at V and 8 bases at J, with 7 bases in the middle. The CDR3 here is CASSFERGYTF. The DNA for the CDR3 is TGTGCCAGCAGCTTTGAGAGGGGCTACACCTTC.

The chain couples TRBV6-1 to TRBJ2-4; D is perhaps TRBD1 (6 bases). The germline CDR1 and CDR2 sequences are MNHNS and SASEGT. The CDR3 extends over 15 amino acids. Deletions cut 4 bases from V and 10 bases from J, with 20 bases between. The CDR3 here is CASSGGGIILGIQYF. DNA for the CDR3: TGTGCCAGCAGTGGAGGGGGTATAATCTTGGGGATTCAGTACTTC.